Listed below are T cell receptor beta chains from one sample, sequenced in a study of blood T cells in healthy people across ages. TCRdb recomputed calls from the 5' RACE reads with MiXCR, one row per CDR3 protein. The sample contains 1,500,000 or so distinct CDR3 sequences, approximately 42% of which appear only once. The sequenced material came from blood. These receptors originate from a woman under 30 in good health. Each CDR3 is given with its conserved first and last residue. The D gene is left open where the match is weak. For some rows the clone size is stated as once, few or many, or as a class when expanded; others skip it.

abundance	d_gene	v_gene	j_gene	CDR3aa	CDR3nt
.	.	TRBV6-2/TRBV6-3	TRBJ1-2	CASSYPRADYGYTF	TGTGCCAGCAGTTACCCTAGGGCGGACTATGGCTACACCTTC
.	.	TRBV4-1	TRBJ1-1	CASSYNRGANTEAFF	TGCGCCAGCAGCTACAACCGGGGGGCCAACACTGAAGCTTTCTTT
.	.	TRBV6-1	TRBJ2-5	CASSEVSREETQYF	TGTGCCAGCAGTGAAGTATCCAGAGAAGAGACCCAGTACTTC
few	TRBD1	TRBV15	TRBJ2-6	CATSRDRLLDRDYSGANVLTF	TGTGCCACCAGCAGAGATAGGTTGCTGGACAGGGATTACTCTGGGGCCAACGTCCTGACTTTC
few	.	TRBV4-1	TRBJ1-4	CASSQGTSQVGEKLFF	TGCGCCAGCAGCCAAGGGACTTCCCAAGTAGGAGAAAAACTGTTTTTT
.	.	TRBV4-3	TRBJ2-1	CASSQDPRAESSYNEQFF	TGCGCCAGCAGCCAAGATCCGAGAGCGGAAAGCTCCTACAATGAGCAGTTCTTC
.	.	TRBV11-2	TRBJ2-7	CAGSLTAISSYNEQYF	TGTGCCGGCAGCTTAACAGCGATAAGCTCCTACAATGAGCAGTACTTC
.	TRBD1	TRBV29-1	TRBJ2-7	CSIETGVDYEQYF	TGCAGCATCGAAACAGGGGTTGACTACGAGCAGTACTTC
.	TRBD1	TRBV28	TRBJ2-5	CASSFGTGRLETQYF	TGTGCCAGCAGTTTCGGGACAGGGAGATTGGAGACCCAGTACTTC
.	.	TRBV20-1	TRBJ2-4	CSANVRGTKNIQYF	TGCAGTGCTAATGTCAGGGGAACCAAAAACATTCAGTACTTC
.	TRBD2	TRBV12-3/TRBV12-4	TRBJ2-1	CATRPAGGFYNEQFF	TGTGCCACCCGGCCAGCGGGGGGCTTCTACAATGAGCAGTTCTTC
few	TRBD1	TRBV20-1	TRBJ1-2	CSAHDRGPLGYTF	TGCAGTGCGCATGACAGGGGGCCTCTAGGCTACACCTTC
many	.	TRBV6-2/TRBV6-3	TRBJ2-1	CASSGQSYNEQFF	TGTGCCAGCTCAGGACAGTCCTACAATGAGCAGTTCTTC
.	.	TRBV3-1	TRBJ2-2	CSSSSGGELFF	TGTTCCTCATCCTCTGGCGGGGAGCTGTTTTTT
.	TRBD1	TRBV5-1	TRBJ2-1	CASSPGRDRGYNEQFF	TGCGCCAGCAGCCCTGGCCGGGACAGGGGGTACAATGAGCAGTTCTTC
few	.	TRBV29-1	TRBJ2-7	CSVEGTASSYNEQYF	TGCAGCGTTGAAGGGACGGCGAGCTCCTACAATGAGCAGTACTTC
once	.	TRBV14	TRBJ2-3	CASSPQGVPQETQYF	TGTGCCAGCAGCCCCCAAGGGGTACCTCAGGAAACGCAGTATTTT
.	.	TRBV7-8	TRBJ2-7	CASSFGGLFGEQYF	TGTGCCAGCAGCTTTGGCGGCCTCTTTGGCGAGCAGTACTTC
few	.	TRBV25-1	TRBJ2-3	CASSSNGGHTQYF	TGTGCCAGCAGTTCCAACGGGGGGCATACGCAGTATTTT
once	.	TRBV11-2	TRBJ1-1	CASSWEDTEAFF	TGTGCCAGCAGCTGGGAGGACACTGAAGCTTTCTTT
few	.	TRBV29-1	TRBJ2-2	CSGGRDTGELFF	TGCAGCGGCGGTCGGGACACCGGGGAGCTGTTTTTT
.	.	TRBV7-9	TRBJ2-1	CASSLPSGESEQFF	TGTGCCAGCAGCTTACCGTCGGGAGAGAGTGAGCAGTTCTTC
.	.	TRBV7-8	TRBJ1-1	CASSLEVYRGRTFF	TGTGCCAGCAGCTTAGAGGTTTACCGGGGAAGGACTTTCTTT
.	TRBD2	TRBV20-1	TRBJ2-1	CSARDARGGRNEQFF	TGCAGTGCTAGAGATGCCCGGGGGGGTCGGAATGAGCAGTTCTTC
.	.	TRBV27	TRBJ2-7	CASSVGSGLYEQYF	TGTGCCAGCAGTGTTGGGTCGGGACTCTACGAGCAGTACTTC
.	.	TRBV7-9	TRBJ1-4	CASSLGSEGYEEKLFF	TGTGCCAGCAGCTTAGGAAGTGAAGGGTACGAGGAAAAACTGTTTTTT
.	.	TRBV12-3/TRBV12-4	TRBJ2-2	CASTPDTGELFF	TGTGCCAGCACCCCAGACACCGGGGAGCTGTTTTTT
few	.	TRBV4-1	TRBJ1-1	CASSLQGSLPLNTEAFF	TGCGCCAGCAGTTTACAGGGTTCCCTTCCCCTGAACACTGAAGCTTTCTTT
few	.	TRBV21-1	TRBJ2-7	CASRWVGENHEQYF	TGTGCCAGCAGGTGGGTCGGGGAAAACCACGAGCAGTACTTC
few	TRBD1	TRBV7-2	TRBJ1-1	CASSAQPTGGNTEAFF	TGTGCCAGCAGCGCCCAACCTACAGGGGGCAACACTGAAGCTTTCTTT
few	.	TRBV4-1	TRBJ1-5	CASSQLTVNQPQHF	TGCGCCAGCAGCCAGCTGACAGTCAATCAGCCCCAGCATTTT
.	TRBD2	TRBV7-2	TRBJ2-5	CASSLDPSGPGTQYF	TGTGCCAGCAGCTTAGATCCTAGCGGTCCGGGGACCCAGTACTTC
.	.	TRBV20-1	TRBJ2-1	CSAPPARGRGNEQFF	TGCAGTGCTCCCCCAGCCCGGGGCAGGGGTAATGAGCAGTTCTTC
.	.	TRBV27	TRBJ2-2	CARVVRGVGELFF	TGTGCCAGGGTGGTACGAGGAGTCGGGGAGCTGTTTTTT
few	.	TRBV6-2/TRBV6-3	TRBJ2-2	CASSTTSSRELFF	TGTGCCAGCAGCACTACAAGTTCCCGGGAGCTGTTTTTT
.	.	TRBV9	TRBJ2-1	CASSVATGTNEQFF	TGTGCCAGCAGCGTAGCTACGGGGACCAATGAGCAGTTCTTC
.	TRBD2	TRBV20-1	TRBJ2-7	CSARDGEGPQYF	TGCAGTGCTAGAGATGGGGAGGGCCCTCAGTACTTC
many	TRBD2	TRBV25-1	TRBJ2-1	CASRTRLAGAYNEQFF	TGTGCCAGCAGGACTCGACTAGCGGGGGCCTACAATGAGCAGTTCTTC
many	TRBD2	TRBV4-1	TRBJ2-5	CASSQELTGLADEETQYF	TGCGCCAGCAGCCAGGAATTAACGGGACTAGCTGATGAGGAGACCCAGTACTTC
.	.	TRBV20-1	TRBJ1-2	CSAWRGYSYGYTF	TGCAGTGCCTGGCGGGGTTATAGCTATGGCTACACCTTC
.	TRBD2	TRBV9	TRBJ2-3	CASSSLAGAPSTDTQYF	TGTGCCAGCAGCTCACTAGCGGGGGCCCCCTCCACAGATACGCAGTATTTT
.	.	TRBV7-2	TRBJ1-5	CASSLGVGSNRPQHF	TGTGCCAGCAGCTTAGGTGTAGGTAGCAATCGGCCCCAGCATTTT
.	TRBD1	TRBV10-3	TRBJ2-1	CASGQGVRSSYNEQFF	TGTGCCTCCGGACAGGGGGTCCGGAGCTCCTACAATGAGCAGTTCTTC
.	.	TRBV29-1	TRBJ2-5	CSVTRYSTGEQYF	TGCAGCGTAACTCGATACAGTACCGGTGAGCAGTACTTC
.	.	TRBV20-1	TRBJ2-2	CSADAPTGELFF	TGCAGTGCCGATGCCCCCACCGGGGAGCTGTTTTTT
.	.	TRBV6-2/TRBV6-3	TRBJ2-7	CASQDLSTVPYNEQYF	TGTGCCAGCCAGGACCTGTCTACGGTCCCCTACAATGAGCAGTACTTC
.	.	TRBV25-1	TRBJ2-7	CASTSEFGAYEQYF	TGTGCCAGCACTTCAGAATTTGGGGCGTACGAGCAGTACTTC
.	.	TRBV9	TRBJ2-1	CASSVGAVVEQFF	TGTGCCAGCAGCGTAGGAGCGGTGGTTGAGCAGTTCTTC
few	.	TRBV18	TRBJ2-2	CASSPHLRQGGPGELFF	TGTGCCAGCTCACCACATTTGCGACAGGGAGGTCCCGGGGAGCTGTTTTTT